The 19 T cell receptor beta chains listed next were all sequenced from one sample in a study of blood T cell repertoires in COVID-19. Data came from immunoSEQ multiplex PCR; TCRdb stores just in-frame clones and leaves some out. The data show 200,000 to 250,000 clones, about 88% seen once. Sample: peripheral blood. These receptors were taken from a woman aged 45-65 years with COVID-19, enrolled during active disease.

The rearrangement joins TRBV10-2 to TRBJ2-7, with D perhaps matching TRBD1 (5 bases). Germline V gene data show CDR1 as WSHSY and CDR2 as SAAADI. Between the trimmed V and J ends, which lost 6 bases and 1 base, there was a span of 13 bases. The length of the CDR3 is 14 residues. The CDR3 DNA is TGCGCCAGCAGCACGACAGACTCATCCTACGAGCAGTACGTC. It yields the protein CASSTTDSSYEQYV.

This sequence joins TRBV11-2 and TRBJ2-7; a possible D gene is TRBD1 (6 bases). In germline, CDR1 is SGHAT, CDR2 FQNNGV. This CDR3 is built from 15 residues. Trimming stripped 4 bases from V and 0 bases from J, with 13 bases between. The CDR3 coding sequence is TGTGCCAGCAGCTCCCCTGAAGGGGGCTCCTACGAGCAGTACTTC. Protein product: CASSSPEGGSYEQYF.

This clone was seen a handful of times. The chain recombines TRBV6-6 with TRBJ1-2; TRBD1 matches at 11 bases. J was trimmed by 4 bases and V by 5 bases; bases with no gene match: 6. The germline V gene encodes CDR1 MNHNY and CDR2 SVGAGI (reference sequence). The CDR3 is 15 residues long. The CDR3 nucleotides read TGTGCCAGCAGTCCCCGGGACAGGGGGTCCTATGGCTACACCTTC. It translates to CASSPRDRGSYGYTF.

The chain carries TRBV5-4 and TRBJ2-5; 8 bases agree with TRBD1. This CDR3 is built from 15 residues. CDR1 and CDR2 (germline): SGHNT, YYREEE (reference sequence). The V gene end was trimmed by 0 bases and the J gene end by 2 bases; junction bases not matched to a gene: 3. This CDR3 is CASSLGTGRQETQYF. The CDR3 bases are TGTGCCAGCAGCTTGGGGACAGGGAGACAAGAGACCCAGTACTTC.

The rearrangement uses TRBV3-1 (or the pseudogene TRBV3-2) and TRBJ2-5, with 9 bases matching TRBD1. J gave up 2 bases and V 5 bases, and 6 bases lay outside the gene matches. Germline CDR1 and CDR2: LGHDT and YNNKEL (reference sequence). The CDR3 covers 15 residues. CDR3 nucleotide sequence: TGTGCCAGCAGCAGCCGGGACAGGGTTCAAGAGACCCAGTACTTC. It specifies CASSSRDRVQETQYF.

V usage is TRBV5-6 and J usage is TRBJ2-4; D remains ambiguous. The CDR3 is made up of 13 amino acids. Germline values: CDR1 SGHDT, CDR2 YYEEEE. Between the trimmed V and J ends, which lost 0 bases and 9 bases, there was a span of 10 bases. CDR3 DNA: TGTGCCAGCAGCTTGGGGGTACAGACCATTCAGTACTTC. It yields the protein CASSLGVQTIQYF.

The table lists this clone with a count of one. The CDR3 DNA reads TGTGCCAGCACTCTGAGGGCGGGGGCTGGGGAGACCCAGTACTTC. This codes for CASTLRAGAGETQYF. The chain employs TRBV2 and TRBJ2-5; maybe TRBD2 (7 bases). Germline CDR1 reads SNHLY; CDR2 reads FYNNEI. Trimming stripped 7 bases from V and 5 bases from J, with 20 bases between. This CDR3 is 15 amino acids long.

The rearrangement links TRBV6-2 or TRBV6-3 to TRBJ2-2, with D possibly matching TRBD2 (5 bases). CDR3 size: 15 residues. The V gene's germline CDR1 is MNHEY and CDR2 SVGEGT. V lost 4 bases and J lost 6, with 15 bases in between. The CDR3 DNA follows: TGTGCCAGCAGTTCTCTGCGACTAATTTCCGGGGAGCTGTTTTTT. Residues: CASSSLRLISGELFF.

This clone was seen at least ten times. The V call is TRBV2, the J call TRBJ2-2, with D perhaps matching TRBD1 (5 bases). Germline V gives CDR1 SNHLY, CDR2 FYNNEI. There are 14 residues in the CDR3. The V end lost 4 bases, the J end lost 5 bases, and 11 bases lay between the germline ends. CDR3: CASSAYRITGELFF. CDR3 bases: TGTGCCAGCAGTGCCTACAGGATAACCGGGGAGCTGTTTTTT.

The genes are TRBV9 and TRBJ2-7; D is undetermined. Looked up from germline, CDR1 is SGDLS and CDR2 is YYNGEE. This CDR3 contains 18 residues. Deletions cut 0 bases from V and 1 base from J, with 20 bases between. As DNA, the CDR3 is TGTGCCAGCAGCGTAGGCATTGCAACGAGATCCGGGTCCTACGAGCAGTACTTC. Its translation: CASSVGIATRSGSYEQYF.

CDR3 in amino acids: CASSSSGEEYNEQFF. The CDR3, as DNA: TGCGCCAGCAGCTCCTCAGGGGAAGAATACAATGAGCAGTTCTTC. The chain recombines TRBV5-1 with TRBJ2-1, with a weak D call TRBD1 (6 bases). CDR3 length: 15 residues. Trimming took 3 bases from V and 4 from J, leaving 14 bases between them. Germline assignment: CDR1 SGHRS and CDR2 YFSETQ.

The J gene is TRBJ1-3, the V gene TRBV3-1 (or the pseudogene TRBV3-2); TRBD1 might be the D (5 bases). The CDR3 length is 16 residues. CDR1 and CDR2 from the germline V gene are LGHDT and YNNKEL (reference sequence). V lost 1 base to trimming and J lost 4 bases, with 14 bases between them. Here the CDR3 DNA reads TGTGCCAGCAGCCAAGGTGCAGGGATTGGCGGAAACACCATATATTTT. Protein: CASSQGAGIGGNTIYF.

This clone was seen just once. The rearrangement uses TRBV19 and TRBJ1-5; maybe TRBD1 (5 bases). Germline CDR1 reads LNHDA; CDR2 reads SQIVND (reference sequence). CDR3 length: 16 amino acids. V was clipped by 7 bases and J by 0 bases, with 16 bases between them. Here the CDR3 reads CASKGGTLNSNQPQHF. In DNA, the CDR3 is TGTGCCAGTAAGGGAGGGACCCTTAATAGCAATCAGCCCCAGCATTTT.

This chain connects TRBV30 to TRBJ2-3; a weak D match, TRBD1 (5 bases). The CDR3 has 12 residues. The V gene's germline CDR1 is GTSNPN and CDR2 SVGIG (reference sequence). Trimming took off 5 bases at V and 4 bases at J, with 10 bases between the two ends. The CDR3 sequence is CAWERGADTQYF. CDR3 in DNA: TGTGCCTGGGAAAGGGGCGCAGATACGCAGTATTTT.

The chain couples TRBV5-1 to TRBJ1-2; D remains unclear. Trimming left V 2 bases short and J 8 bases short, with 13 bases between. Germline values: CDR1 SGHRS, CDR2 YFSETQ. The CDR3 loop spans 13 amino acids. The CDR3 bases are TGCGCCAGCAGCTTTTCCCGCGGGTACGGCTACACCTTC. It yields the protein CASSFSRGYGYTF. Variable domain in full (rest from reference TRBV5-1 and TRBJ1-2): KAGVTQTPRYLIKTRGQQVTLSCSPISGHRSVSWYQQTPGQGLQFLFEYFSETQRNKGNFPGRFSGRQFSNSRSEMNVSTLELGDSALYLCASSFSRGYGYTFGSGTRLTVV.

V usage is TRBV6-1 and J usage is TRBJ1-1; D gene unclear. This CDR3 contains 14 residues. CDR1 is MNHNS and CDR2 is SASEGT in the germline V gene. V gave up 3 bases and J gave up 7 bases, with 15 bases separating them. The CDR3 here is CASSDVMKVVEAFF. The CDR3 nucleotides read TGTGCCAGCAGTGACGTGATGAAAGTAGTTGAAGCTTTCTTT.

This chain connects TRBV9 to TRBJ2-3; tentative D call: TRBD2 (5 bases). Germline V gene sequence: CDR1 SGDLS, CDR2 YYNGEE. Trimming took 0 bases from V and 3 from J, leaving 5 bases between them. CDR3 size: 13 residues. The CDR3, as DNA: TGTGCCAGCAGCGTAGGAGGGACAGATACGCAGTATTTT. This encodes CASSVGGTDTQYF.

J is TRBJ2-1 and V is TRBV7-8, with D possibly TRBD1 on 6 matching bases. There are 14 residues in the CDR3. Germline CDR1 SGHVS, CDR2 FQNEAQ. Trimming took 2 bases from V and 6 from J, leaving 11 bases between them. Here the CDR3 DNA reads TGTGCCAGCAGCTTACCTACAGGGCTCAATGAGCAGTTCTTC. Translating it yields CASSLPTGLNEQFF.

The rearrangement uses TRBV5-4 and TRBJ2-5, with 8 nucleotides matching TRBD2. The CDR3 covers 14 residues. Germline V gene lookup returns CDR1 SGHNT and CDR2 YYREEE (reference sequence). Germline trimming cut 4 bases from V and 2 bases from J; bases unmatched to any gene: 4. The CDR3 DNA follows: TGTGCCAGCAGCGGAGCGGGGGATCAAGAGACCCAGTACTTC. Encoded protein: CASSGAGDQETQYF.